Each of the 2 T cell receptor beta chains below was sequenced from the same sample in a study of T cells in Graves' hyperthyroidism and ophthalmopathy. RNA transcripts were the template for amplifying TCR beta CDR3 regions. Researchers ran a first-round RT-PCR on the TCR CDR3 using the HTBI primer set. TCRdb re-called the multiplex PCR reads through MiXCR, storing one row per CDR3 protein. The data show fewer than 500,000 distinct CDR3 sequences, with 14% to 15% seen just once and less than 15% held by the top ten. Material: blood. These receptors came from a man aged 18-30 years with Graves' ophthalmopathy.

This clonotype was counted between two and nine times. CDR3 protein: CASSAGGILQPQHF. In nucleotides, the CDR3 is TGTGCCAGCAGCGCCGGGGGGATTTTACAGCCCCAGCATTTT. This chain joins TRBV5-6 and TRBJ1-5, with TRBD1 as a possible D gene (5 bases). Between the trimmed V and J ends, which lost 4 bases and 7 bases, there was a span of 15 bases. The germline V gene has CDR1 SGHDT and CDR2 YYEEEE. The CDR3 is made up of 14 amino acids.

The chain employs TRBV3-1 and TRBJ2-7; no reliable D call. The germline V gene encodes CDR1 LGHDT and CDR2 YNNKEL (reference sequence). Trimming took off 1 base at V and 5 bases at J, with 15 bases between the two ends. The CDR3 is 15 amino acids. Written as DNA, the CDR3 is TGTGCCAGCAGCCAAGCCCCATTTTTGGTTCACGAGCAGTACTTC. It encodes CASSQAPFLVHEQYF.